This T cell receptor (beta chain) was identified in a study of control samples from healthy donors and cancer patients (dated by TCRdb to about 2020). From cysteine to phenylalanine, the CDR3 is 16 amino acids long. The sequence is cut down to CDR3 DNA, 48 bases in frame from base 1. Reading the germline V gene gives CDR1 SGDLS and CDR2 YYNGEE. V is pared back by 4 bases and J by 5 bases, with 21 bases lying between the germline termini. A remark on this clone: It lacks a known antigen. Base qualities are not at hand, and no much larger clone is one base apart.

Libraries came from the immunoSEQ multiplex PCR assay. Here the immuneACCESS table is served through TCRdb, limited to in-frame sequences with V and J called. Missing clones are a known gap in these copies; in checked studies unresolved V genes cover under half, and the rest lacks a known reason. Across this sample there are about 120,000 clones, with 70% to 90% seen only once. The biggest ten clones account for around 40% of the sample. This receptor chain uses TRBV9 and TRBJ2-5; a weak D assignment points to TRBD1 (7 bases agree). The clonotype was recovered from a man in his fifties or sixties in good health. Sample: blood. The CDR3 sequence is CASSPMVTGDWETQYF. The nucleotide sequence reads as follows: TGTGCCAGCAGCCCGATGGTTACAGGGGACTGGGAGACCCAGTACTTC.